Below are 8 T cell receptor beta chains sequenced from a single sample in a study of cytomegalovirus exposure and HLA in healthy donors. Primers included in the PCR were 60 Vbeta and 13 Jbeta primers. TCRdb keeps only in-frame clones here, not all; method: immunoSEQ multiplex PCR. The profile shows some 85,000 clones, about 79% of them singletons. Sequenced sample: PBMCs. These receptors originate from a man in his late teens or twenties in good health and CMV-seropositive.

The rearrangement uses TRBV15 and TRBJ1-1; 8 bases align to TRBD1. Germline lookup yields CDR1 LNHNV and CDR2 YYDKDF (reference sequence). The CDR3 length is 15 residues. With V trimmed by 0 bases and J by 7 bases, 7 bases remained unmatched. The CDR3 reads CATSRDTGTGHEAFF. The CDR3 DNA sequence: TGTGCCACCAGCAGAGATACCGGGACAGGCCATGAAGCTTTCTTT.

The rearrangement joins TRBV6-6 to TRBJ1-1; a weak D match, TRBD1 (5 bases). Germline V lookup: CDR1 MNHNY, CDR2 SVGAGI (reference sequence). There are 14 residues in the CDR3. Trimming pared 7 bases from V and 1 base from J, leaving 13 bases between. The CDR3 coding sequence is TGTGCCAGCACCCTTACCGGGGGGAACACTGAAGCTTTCTTT. Protein sequence: CASTLTGGNTEAFF.

The chain links TRBV15 to TRBJ2-7; 8 bases agree with TRBD1. Looked up from germline, CDR1 is LNHNV and CDR2 is YYDKDF (reference sequence). The CDR3 has 16 amino acids. With V trimmed by 0 bases and J by 2 bases, 6 bases remained unmatched. The CDR3, as DNA: TGTGCCACCAGCAGAGATCGGGACAGGTTTACCTACGAGCAGTACTTC. It is translated as CATSRDRDRFTYEQYF.

The rearrangement links TRBV7-9 to TRBJ1-5; D call uncertain. V was clipped by 4 bases and J by 0 bases, with 7 bases between them. The CDR3 loop spans 14 amino acids. CDR1 and CDR2 from the germline V gene are SEHNR and FQNEAQ (reference sequence). In DNA form, the CDR3 reads TGTGCCAGCAGCTCGGACTATAGCAATCAGCCCCAGCATTTT. Translating it yields CASSSDYSNQPQHF.

This clone was picked up a small number of times. This sequence joins TRBV6-5 and TRBJ2-7, with 10 bases matching TRBD1. The CDR3 spans 12 residues. The germline V gene encodes CDR1 MNHEY and CDR2 SVGAGI. The ends lost 8 bases at V and 3 bases at J; junction bases unmatched: 1. The CDR3 nucleotides read TGTGCCAGCGGGGACAGGGGCTACGAGCAGTACTTC. As protein: CASGDRGYEQYF.

The chain recombines TRBV5-4 with TRBJ2-7; 11 nucleotides line up with TRBD2. CDR1 is SGHNT, CDR2 YYREEE, per germline (reference sequence). The CDR3 extends over 16 amino acids. Germline trimming cut 4 bases from V and 4 bases from J; bases unmatched to any gene: 10. CDR3 nucleotide sequence: TGTGCCAGCAGCAAGGGACTAGCGGCCCTCGGGTACGAGCAGTACTTC. This codes for CASSKGLAALGYEQYF.

The chain has TRBV7-8 and TRBJ1-2; D gene unclear. V lost 0 bases and J 0 bases, leaving 14 bases between the germline ends. Germline V gene lookup returns CDR1 SGHVS and CDR2 FQNEAQ. CDR3 length: 17 residues. The CDR3 DNA sequence: TGTGCCAGCAGCTTAGCGCTCCTTAAGGGAGCTAACTATGGCTACACCTTC. Its translation: CASSLALLKGANYGYTF.

Comment on this clone: The junction and the germline gene differ at one end; a read error may be behind it. This chain joins TRBV7-8 and TRBJ2-1, with TRBD2 identical over 8 bases. This CDR3 comprises 15 residues. Germline V gene lookup returns CDR1 SGHVS and CDR2 FQNEAQ. The CDR3 region is CASREAGVSSNEQFF. In nucleotides, the CDR3 is TGTGCCAGCAGAGAAGCGGGAGTTTCCTCCAATGAGCAGTTCTTC.